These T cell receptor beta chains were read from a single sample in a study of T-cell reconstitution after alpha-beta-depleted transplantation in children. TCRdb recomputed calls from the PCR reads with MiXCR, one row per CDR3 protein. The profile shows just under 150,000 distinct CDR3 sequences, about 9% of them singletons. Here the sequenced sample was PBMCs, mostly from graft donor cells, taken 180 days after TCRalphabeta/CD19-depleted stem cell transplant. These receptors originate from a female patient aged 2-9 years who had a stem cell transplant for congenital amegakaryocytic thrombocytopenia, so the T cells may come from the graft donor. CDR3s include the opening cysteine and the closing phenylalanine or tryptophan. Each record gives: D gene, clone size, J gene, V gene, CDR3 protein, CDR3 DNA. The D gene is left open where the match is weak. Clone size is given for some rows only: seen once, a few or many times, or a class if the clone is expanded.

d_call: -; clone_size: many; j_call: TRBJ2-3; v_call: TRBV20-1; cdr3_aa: CSARAVTSTDTQYF; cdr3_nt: TGCAGTGCTAGGGCGGTGACTAGCACAGATACGCAGTATTTT
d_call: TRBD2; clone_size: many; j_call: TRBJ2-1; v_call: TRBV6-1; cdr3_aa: CASTEQAGAGEQFF; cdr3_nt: TGTGCCAGCACCGAACAGGCGGGAGCTGGTGAGCAGTTCTTC
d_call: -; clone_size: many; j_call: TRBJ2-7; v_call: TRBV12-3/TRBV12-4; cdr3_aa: CASSPSGGSSYEQYF; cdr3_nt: TGTGCCAGCAGTCCCTCTGGGGGTAGCTCCTACGAGCAGTACTTC
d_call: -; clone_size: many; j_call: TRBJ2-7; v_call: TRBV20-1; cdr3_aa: CSARDGSSYEQYF; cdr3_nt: TGCAGTGCTAGAGATGGCAGTAGCTACGAGCAGTACTTC
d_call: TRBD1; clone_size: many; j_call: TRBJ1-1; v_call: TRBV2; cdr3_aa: CASRVGQSTEAFF; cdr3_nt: TGTGCCAGCAGGGTGGGACAGAGTACTGAAGCTTTCTTT
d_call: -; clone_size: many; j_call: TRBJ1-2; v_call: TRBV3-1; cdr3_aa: CASSPLGGVGGYTF; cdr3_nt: TGTGCCAGCAGCCCCCTCGGCGGTGTTGGTGGCTACACCTTC
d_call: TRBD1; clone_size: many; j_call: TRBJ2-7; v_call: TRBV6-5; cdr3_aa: CASSYKYRGEQYF; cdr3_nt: TGTGCCAGCAGTTACAAATACAGGGGCGAGCAGTACTTC
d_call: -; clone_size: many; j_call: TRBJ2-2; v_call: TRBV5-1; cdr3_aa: CASSLLLGSGELFF; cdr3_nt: TGCGCCAGCAGCTTGTTACTGGGATCCGGGGAGCTGTTTTTT
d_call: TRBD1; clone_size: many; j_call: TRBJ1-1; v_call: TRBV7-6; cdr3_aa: CASSLAGQDPTWNTEAFF; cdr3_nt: TGTGCCAGCAGCTTAGCCGGACAGGACCCTACCTGGAACACTGAAGCTTTCTTT
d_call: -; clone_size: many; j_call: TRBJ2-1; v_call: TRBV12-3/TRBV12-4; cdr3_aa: CASSLSDYNEQFF; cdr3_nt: TGTGCCAGCAGTTTAAGTGATTACAATGAGCAGTTCTTC
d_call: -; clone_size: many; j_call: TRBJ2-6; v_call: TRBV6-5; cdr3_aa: CASSYLRGPSGANVLTF; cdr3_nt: TGTGCCAGCAGTTATTTGAGGGGTCCCTCTGGGGCCAACGTCCTGACTTTC
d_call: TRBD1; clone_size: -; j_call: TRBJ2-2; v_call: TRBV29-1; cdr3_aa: CSVRTGPYTGELFF; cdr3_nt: TGCAGCGTTCGGACAGGACCCTACACCGGGGAGCTGTTTTTT
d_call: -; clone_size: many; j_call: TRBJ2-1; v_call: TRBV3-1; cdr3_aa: CASSQVLSVPYNEQFF; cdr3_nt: TGTGCCAGCAGCCAAGTCTTAAGTGTTCCCTACAATGAGCAGTTCTTC
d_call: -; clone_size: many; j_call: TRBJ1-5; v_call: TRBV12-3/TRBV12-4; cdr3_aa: CASSLRPSENQPQHF; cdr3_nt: TGTGCCAGCAGTTTACGACCCAGCGAAAATCAGCCCCAGCATTTT
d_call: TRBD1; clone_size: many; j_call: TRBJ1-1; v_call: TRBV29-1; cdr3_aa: CSDVRDSGSLAFF; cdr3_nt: TGCAGCGATGTCCGGGACAGCGGAAGTTTGGCTTTCTTT
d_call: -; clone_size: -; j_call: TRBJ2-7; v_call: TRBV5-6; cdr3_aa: CASSLIGGGHEQYF; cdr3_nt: TGTGCCAGCAGCTTGATCGGGGGAGGTCACGAGCAGTACTTC
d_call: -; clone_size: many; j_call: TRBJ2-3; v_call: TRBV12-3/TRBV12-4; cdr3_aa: CASMRGQNLYF; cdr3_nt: TGTGCCAGCATGCGGGGCCAAAACCTCTATTTT
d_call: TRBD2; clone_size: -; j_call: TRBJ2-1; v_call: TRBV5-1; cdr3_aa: CASSLEGTSGRSEQFF; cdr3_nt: TGCGCCAGCAGCTTGGAAGGGACTAGCGGGAGGTCTGAGCAGTTCTTC
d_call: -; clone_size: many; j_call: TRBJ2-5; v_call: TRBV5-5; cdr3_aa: CASRSQPPGETQYF; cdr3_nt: TGTGCCAGCCGGAGCCAGCCTCCGGGAGAGACCCAGTACTTC
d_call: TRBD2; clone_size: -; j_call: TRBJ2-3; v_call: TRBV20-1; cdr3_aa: CSARDRGGTAGTPDTQYF; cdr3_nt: TGCAGTGCTAGAGACCGGGGGGGTACAGCGGGGACCCCAGATACGCAGTATTTT
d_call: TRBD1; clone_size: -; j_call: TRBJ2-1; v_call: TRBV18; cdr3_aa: CASSQGQGALNEQFF; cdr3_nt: TGTGCCAGCTCACAAGGACAGGGGGCGCTTAATGAGCAGTTCTTC
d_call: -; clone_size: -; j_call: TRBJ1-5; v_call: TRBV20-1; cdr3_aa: CSASTPGPAGWVSAPQHF; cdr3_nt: TGCAGTGCTAGTACTCCAGGCCCGGCAGGTTGGGTCTCGGCCCCCCAGCATTTT
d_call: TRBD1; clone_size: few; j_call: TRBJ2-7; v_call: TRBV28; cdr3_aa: CASSRQGASYEQYF; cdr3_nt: TGTGCCAGCAGTCGACAGGGGGCCTCCTACGAGCAGTACTTC
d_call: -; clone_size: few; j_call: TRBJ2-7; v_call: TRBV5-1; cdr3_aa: CASSPTAGPAYEQYF; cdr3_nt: TGCGCCAGCAGCCCAACGGCCGGGCCCGCCTACGAGCAGTACTTC
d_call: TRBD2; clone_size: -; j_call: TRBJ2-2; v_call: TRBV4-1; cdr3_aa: CASSRGTSGSWNTGELFF; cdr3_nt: TGCGCCAGCAGCCGAGGGACTAGCGGGAGCTGGAACACCGGGGAGCTGTTTTTT
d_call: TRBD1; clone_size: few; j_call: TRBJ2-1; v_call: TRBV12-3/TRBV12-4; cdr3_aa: CASSSDRGEQFF; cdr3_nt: TGTGCCAGCAGTTCAGACAGGGGAGAGCAGTTCTTC
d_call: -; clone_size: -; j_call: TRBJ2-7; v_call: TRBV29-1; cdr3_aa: CSASSGMKVEQYF; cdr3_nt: TGCAGCGCCTCGAGCGGAATGAAGGTCGAGCAGTACTTC
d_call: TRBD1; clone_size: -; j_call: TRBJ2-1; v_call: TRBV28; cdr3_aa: CATRGRDRYSRDEQFF; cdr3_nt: TGTGCCACTCGAGGCCGGGACAGATATTCGCGGGATGAGCAGTTCTTC
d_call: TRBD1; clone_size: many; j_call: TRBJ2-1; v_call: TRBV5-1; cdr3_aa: CASSSGQVDNEQFF; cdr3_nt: TGCGCCAGCAGCTCCGGACAGGTCGACAATGAGCAGTTCTTC
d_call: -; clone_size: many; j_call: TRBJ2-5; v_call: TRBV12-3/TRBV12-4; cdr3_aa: CASSLNFGGGGQETQYF; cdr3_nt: TGTGCCAGCAGTTTAAACTTCGGGGGAGGAGGGCAAGAGACCCAGTACTTC
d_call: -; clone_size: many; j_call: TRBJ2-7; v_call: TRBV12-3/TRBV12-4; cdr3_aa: CASSQRDVAYEQYF; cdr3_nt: TGTGCCAGCAGTCAACGGGACGTAGCCTACGAGCAGTACTTC
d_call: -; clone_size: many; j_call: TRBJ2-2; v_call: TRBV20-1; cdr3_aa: CSAERTGELFF; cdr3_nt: TGCAGTGCTGAGAGGACCGGGGAGCTGTTTTTT
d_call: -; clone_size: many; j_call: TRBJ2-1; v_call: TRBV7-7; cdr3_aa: CASSRGQNNEQFF; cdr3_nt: TGTGCCAGCAGCCGTGGACAGAACAATGAGCAGTTCTTC
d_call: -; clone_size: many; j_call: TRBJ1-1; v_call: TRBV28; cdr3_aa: CASSSTPPGQGHTEAFF; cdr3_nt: TGTGCCAGCAGTTCAACCCCCCCTGGGCAGGGCCATACTGAAGCTTTCTTT
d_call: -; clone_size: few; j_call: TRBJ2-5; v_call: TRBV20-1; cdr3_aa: CSASLLSGTSQETQYF; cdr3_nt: TGCAGTGCTAGTCTTTTATCAGGGACTTCCCAAGAGACCCAGTACTTC
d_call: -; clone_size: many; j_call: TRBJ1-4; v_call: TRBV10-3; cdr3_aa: CAISESLTAPNEKLFF; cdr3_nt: TGTGCCATCAGTGAGTCGTTGACAGCTCCTAATGAAAAACTGTTTTTT
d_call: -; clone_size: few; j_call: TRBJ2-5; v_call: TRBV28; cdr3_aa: CASSSPSGVETQYF; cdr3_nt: TGTGCCAGCAGTTCACCGTCGGGTGTAGAGACCCAGTACTTC
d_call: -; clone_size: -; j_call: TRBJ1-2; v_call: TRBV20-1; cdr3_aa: CSANNGHYGYTF; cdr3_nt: TGCAGTGCTAACAATGGCCACTATGGCTACACCTTC
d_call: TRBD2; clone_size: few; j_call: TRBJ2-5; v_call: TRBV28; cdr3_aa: CASPKGGGGALETQYF; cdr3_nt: TGTGCCAGCCCTAAGGGTGGCGGGGGGGCCCTGGAGACCCAGTACTTC
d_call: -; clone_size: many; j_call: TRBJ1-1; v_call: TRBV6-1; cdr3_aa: CASSPLGGFHPEAFF; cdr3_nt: TGTGCCAGCAGTCCTCTCGGGGGTTTTCATCCTGAAGCTTTCTTT